Below, 30 T cell receptor beta chains from the same sample are listed, as sequenced in a study of regulatory T cells in long-lasting Graves disease. Specified time point: newly diagnosed GD, antithyroid drugs for less than 3 months. Researchers made the TCR library from RNA that was extracted from PBMCs. With iRepertoire HTBI primers and Arm-PCR of CDR3 regions, TCR beta libraries were built. MiXCR, applied by TCRdb to the multiplex PCR reads, yields one record per CDR3 protein. Of just over 600,000 distinct CDR3 sequences listed, around 15% are singletons. The sample also formed part of further work on T cells in Graves' hyperthyroidism and ophthalmopathy.

The material was peripheral blood mononuclear cells (PBMCs), obtained at new diagnosis, from a patient treated with antithyroid drugs. The source of these receptors is a woman in her twenties or thirties with Graves disease.

This clonotype has at least ten counts. The genes are TRBV7-2 and TRBJ2-3; D is possibly TRBD1 or TRBD2 (5 bases each). The DNA end is more similar to TRBJ2-1, so the J call may be wrong. Germline lookup yields CDR1 SGHTA and CDR2 FQGNSA. This CDR3 is built from 11 residues. DNA for the CDR3: TGTGCCAGCAGCTTAGTTGGGGGGCAGTTCTTC. Encoded protein: CASSLVGGQFF.

The rearrangement links TRBV2 to TRBJ1-2, with D uncertain. V was clipped by 4 bases and J by 1 base, with 10 bases between them. CDR1 and CDR2 from the germline V gene are SNHLY and FYNNEI. CDR3 length: 14 residues. This CDR3 is CASSVRRNNYGYTF. CDR3 nucleotides: TGTGCCAGCAGTGTAAGGCGGAATAACTATGGCTACACCTTC.

Many counts were recorded for this clonotype. This chain uses TRBV28 with TRBJ2-5; 8 bases are a match to TRBD2. Germline CDR1 and CDR2: MDHEN and SYDVKM. The CDR3 length is 15 residues. J gave up 3 bases and V 5 bases, and 8 bases lay outside the gene matches. CDR3 residues: CASSIGVAGKETQYF. DNA of the CDR3: TGTGCCAGCAGTATTGGAGTAGCGGGAAAAGAGACCCAGTACTTC.

This clonotype was seen at least ten times. The rearrangement joins TRBV19 to TRBJ1-5, with 7 bases lining up with TRBD1. This CDR3 spans 16 amino acids. J gave up 4 bases and V 4 bases, and 10 bases lay outside the gene matches. Per the germline V gene, CDR1 is LNHDA and CDR2 is SQIVND (reference sequence). The CDR3 sequence is CASSNKGARTNQPQHF. DNA of the CDR3: TGTGCCAGTAGTAATAAGGGGGCAAGGACTAATCAGCCCCAGCATTTT.

This clonotype was recorded many times. The V and J genes are TRBV28 and TRBJ1-6; a possible D gene is TRBD1 (5 bases). This CDR3 is 14 amino acids long. CDR1 and CDR2 from the germline V gene are MDHEN and SYDVKM. V lost 6 bases and J 10 bases, leaving 16 bases between the germline ends. The CDR3 nucleotides read TGTGCCAGCAGATCGGGGACTTTCGACTCACCCCTCCACTTT. Residues: CASRSGTFDSPLHF.

This clonotype was picked up a small number of times. The rearrangement uses TRBV4-2 and TRBJ2-7; 7 positions agree with TRBD2. J gave up 5 bases and V 0 bases, and 10 bases lay outside the gene matches. The CDR3 is 16 amino acids. Germline-derived CDR1 and CDR2 are LGHNA and YNFKEQ. The CDR3 DNA reads TGTGCCAGCAGCCAAGAACCCAGCGGGGAACCGCACGAGCAGTACTTC. Its translation is CASSQEPSGEPHEQYF.

This clonotype was counted many times. The V gene is TRBV28, the J gene TRBJ1-4, with 7 bases that match TRBD1. The CDR3 consists of 15 residues. Germline lookup yields CDR1 MDHEN and CDR2 SYDVKM. The junction had 17 bases not matched to a gene; V was cut back by 6 bases and J by 13 bases. The CDR3 sequence: CASSYPTASGGRLFF. CDR3 bases: TGTGCCAGCAGCTACCCGACAGCCTCAGGGGGGAGACTGTTTTTT.

The chain recombines TRBV9 with TRBJ2-1; D is unclear. CDR1 is SGDLS and CDR2 is YYNGEE in the germline V gene. The CDR3 length is 15 residues. Trimming pared 0 bases from V and 1 base from J, leaving 8 bases between. The CDR3 bases are TGTGCCAGCAGCGTAGCTCCAAGGTCCTACAATGAGCAGTTCTTC. Translated, it gives CASSVAPRSYNEQFF.

This clonotype showed up many times. The chain recombines TRBV12-3 or TRBV12-4 with TRBJ1-4, with D maybe TRBD1 (5 bases). The CDR3 has 15 residues. V was pared by 5 bases and J by 7 bases, with 17 bases between. The CDR3: CASSPIARAGEKLFF. CDR3 in DNA: TGTGCCAGCAGTCCGATTGCCAGGGCTGGTGAAAAACTGTTTTTT.

There are a few counts of this clonotype. V gene TRBV27 combines with J gene TRBJ2-1; D is perhaps TRBD2 (5 bases). CDR1 MNHEY and CDR2 SMNVEV come from the germline V gene (reference sequence). V was cut by 8 bases and J by 0 bases, with 11 bases left in between. This CDR3 comprises 14 residues. The CDR3 loop reads CASHASSSYNEQFF. CDR3 nucleotides: TGTGCCAGCCATGCTAGCAGCTCCTACAATGAGCAGTTCTTC.

This clonotype showed up many times. The chain links TRBV11-2 to TRBJ1-5; 8 nucleotides agree with TRBD1. CDR1 and CDR2 (germline): SGHAT, FQNNGV. The CDR3 covers 14 residues. V shed 5 bases, J shed 5 bases, and the junction held 5 bases outside the gene matches. The CDR3, as DNA: TGTGCCAGCAGCACACAGGGGGGGGATCAGCCCCAGCATTTT. It specifies CASSTQGGDQPQHF.

The chain has TRBV12-3 or TRBV12-4 and TRBJ2-1; D gene unclear. V lost 6 bases, J lost 5 bases, and 5 bases lay in between. CDR3 length: 11 residues. CDR3: CASRNHNEQFF. The CDR3 DNA is TGTGCCAGCAGGAACCACAATGAGCAGTTCTTC.

V is TRBV4-1 and J is TRBJ2-1, with D possibly matching TRBD1 (7 bases). The germline gives CDR1 MGHRA, CDR2 YSYEKL. CDR3 length: 17 amino acids. Between the trimmed V and J ends, which lost 1 base and 7 bases, there was a span of 20 bases. The CDR3 reads CASSQVIRPTGRNEQFF. The CDR3 DNA reads TGCGCCAGCAGCCAAGTTATTAGGCCGACAGGGAGGAATGAGCAGTTCTTC.

Concerning this clonotype itself: A much larger clone lies one base from this, so it may be a read error. The gene calls are TRBV20-1 and TRBJ2-1; maybe TRBD2 (5 bases). CDR3 length equals 14 residues. CDR1 DFQATT and CDR2 SNEGSKA come from the germline V gene (reference sequence). The CDR3, as DNA: TGCAGTGCTCAGGACTCGGACCTTTACAGTGAGCAGTTCTTC. Residues: CSAQDSDLYSEQFF.

The rearrangement uses TRBV24-1 and TRBJ2-2; D not resolved. V was trimmed by 5 bases and J by 1 base, leaving 4 bases between them. There are 13 residues in the CDR3. The germline CDR1 and CDR2 sequences are KGHDR and SFDVKD. CDR3 region: CATSVRNTGELFF. The CDR3 nucleotides are TGTGCCACCAGTGTGAGGAACACCGGGGAGCTGTTTTTT.

This clonotype was observed at least ten times. V gene TRBV20-1 combines with J gene TRBJ2-3, with D possibly matching TRBD2 (6 bases). CDR3 length equals 14 residues. Germline values: CDR1 DFQATT, CDR2 SNEGSKA (reference sequence). V lost 1 base to trimming and J lost 1 base, with 9 bases between them. The CDR3 is CSARAAGRTDTQYF. In nucleotides, the CDR3 is TGCAGTGCTAGAGCGGCGGGACGCACAGATACGCAGTATTTT.

The table lists this clonotype with many counts. At one of its ends the junction is not consistent with the germline gene, which may arise from a read error. This chain links TRBV7-7 with TRBJ2-2, with D unclear. Germline loops: CDR1 SSHAT, CDR2 FNYEAQ (reference sequence). The CDR3 is 15 amino acids. The CDR3 region is CASSPGTVHTGELFF. The CDR3 nucleotides are TGTGCTAGCAGCCCCGGTACCGTGCACACCGGGGAGCTGTTTTTT.

This clonotype was picked up many times. The gene calls are TRBV12-3 or TRBV12-4 and TRBJ1-5, with unresolved D. Trimming shortened V by 6 bases and J by 4 bases, and 16 bases separated the two germline ends. CDR3 length equals 15 residues. CDR3 in DNA: TGTGCCAGCAGCAAAAGCGGACGGAAAAATCAGCCCCAGCATTTT. Its translation is CASSKSGRKNQPQHF.

This clonotype was seen many times. The genes are TRBV7-9 and TRBJ2-1; D unresolved. In germline, CDR1 is SEHNR, CDR2 FQNEAQ (reference sequence). V lost 4 bases and J 7 bases, leaving 17 bases between the germline ends. The CDR3 contains 15 residues. In DNA form, the CDR3 reads TGTGCCAGCAGCTCCCCCATCGATAATGGGAATGAGCAGTTCTTC. Translated, it gives CASSSPIDNGNEQFF.

The chain has TRBV6-1 and TRBJ2-3; D unclear. The CDR3 contains 14 residues. Deletions cut 3 bases from V and 3 bases from J, with 10 bases between. Germline CDR1 is MNHNS and CDR2 is SASEGT. This chain's CDR3 is CASSEIRITDTQYF. As DNA, the CDR3 is TGTGCCAGCAGTGAGATAAGGATTACAGATACGCAGTATTTT.

This clonotype was counted ten times or more. The V and J genes are TRBV6-2 or TRBV6-3 and TRBJ2-2, with D uncertain. The CDR3 contains 17 residues. V gave up 5 bases and J gave up 2 bases, with 18 bases separating them. Per germline, CDR1 MNHEY and CDR2 SVGEGT. The CDR3 bases are TGTGCCAGCAGTCCCTCCCCCTTAACCGGTAACACCGGGGAGCTGTTTTTT. Translating it yields CASSPSPLTGNTGELFF.

In DNA form, the CDR3 reads TGTGCCAGCAGTTCAGCCAGGGGGATTTGGTACGAGCAGTACTTC. The encoded protein is CASSSARGIWYEQYF. The rearrangement joins TRBV6-5 to TRBJ2-7; TRBD1 agrees at 7 bases. J lost 4 bases, V lost 4 bases, and 10 bases had no gene match. CDR3 size: 15 residues. Per the germline V gene, CDR1 is MNHEY and CDR2 is SVGAGI.

As regards this clonotype: A much bigger clone sits one base away, suggesting this may be a read error. V gene TRBV18 combines with J gene TRBJ2-1, with no clear D. The CDR3 has 16 amino acids. CDR1 is KGHSH and CDR2 is LQKENI in the germline V gene. The chain's CDR3 is CASSPASVESYDEQFF. CDR3 DNA sequence: TGTGCCAGCTCACCCGCGTCTGTCGAGTCCTACGATGAGCAGTTCTTC. The full variable domain, with the rest looked up from reference TRBV18 and TRBJ2-1, is NAGVMQNPRHLVRRRGQEARLRCSPMKGHSHVYWYRQLPEEGLKFMVYLQKENIIDESGMPKERFSAEFPKEGPSILRIQQVVRGDSAAYFCASSPASVESYDEQFFGPGTRLTVL.

This clonotype occurred a few times. The V and J genes are TRBV7-3 and TRBJ1-3; perhaps TRBD1 as D (5 bases). Trimming removed 4 bases from V and 5 bases from J, with 9 bases in between. Germline V gives CDR1 SGHTA, CDR2 FQGTGA. The CDR3 loop spans 13 amino acids. CDR3 in DNA: TGTGCCAGCAGCTCAGGGATGAGAAACACCATATATTTT. Translating gives CASSSGMRNTIYF.

This clonotype was observed many times. One end of the junction is discordant with germline, which a read error may explain. This rearrangement joins TRBV12-3 or TRBV12-4 to TRBJ2-7; D is unresolved. This CDR3 contains 12 residues. The CDR3 nucleotides read TGTGCCAGCTCTTCCGGGTCCTTCGAGCAGTACTTC. It yields the protein CASSSGSFEQYF.

This clonotype was counted only a few times. The rearrangement joins TRBV7-2 to TRBJ2-2; D not resolved. The ends were cut back, 5 bases at V and 5 bases at J, with 12 bases in the middle. This CDR3 region has 14 residues. Germline V CDR1 and CDR2: SGHTA, FQGNSA. The CDR3 reads CASSPQQKTGELFF. CDR3 in DNA: TGTGCCAGCAGCCCCCAACAGAAAACCGGGGAGCTGTTTTTT.

This clonotype was seen more than once but under ten times. V and J are TRBV28 and TRBJ1-5; maybe TRBD1 (5 bases). V dropped 5 bases and J dropped 3 bases, with 23 bases sitting between them. The CDR3 totals 18 residues. Germline V CDR1 and CDR2: MDHEN, SYDVKM. CDR3 coding DNA: TGTGCCAGCAGTCTGAATTTCTGGCGGGGCATTTCCAATCAGCCCCAGCATTTT. It is translated as CASSLNFWRGISNQPQHF.

This clonotype came up many times. The V gene is TRBV7-3, the J gene TRBJ1-1; D gene unclear. V was cut by 0 bases and J by 1 base, with 15 bases left in between. Germline values: CDR1 SGHTA, CDR2 FQGTGA. The CDR3 length is 17 residues. The CDR3 DNA is TGTGCCAGCAGCTTAACGTCCGTTCCCGGGCAGAACACTGAAGCTTTCTTT. Translating it yields CASSLTSVPGQNTEAFF. The variable domain in full, completed from reference TRBV7-3 and TRBJ1-1, reads GAGVSQTPSNKVTEKGKYVELRCDPISGHTALYWYRQSLGQGPEFLIYFQGTGAADDSGLPNDRFFAVRPEGSVSTLKIQRTERGDSAVYLCASSLTSVPGQNTEAFFGQGTRLTVV.

This clonotype was recorded at least ten times. This chain joins TRBV3-1 and TRBJ2-3, with TRBD2 identical over 7 bases. Germline lookup yields CDR1 LGHDT and CDR2 YNNKEL (reference sequence). With 0 bases clipped from V and 3 bases from J, the junction kept 15 bases outside the gene matches. This CDR3 spans 19 amino acids. DNA for the CDR3: TGTGCCAGCAGCCAAGAGGCTAGCGGAAGCACGAAGGGGACAGATACGCAGTATTTT. Translating gives CASSQEASGSTKGTDTQYF.

This clonotype has at least ten counts. CDR3 protein: CASSANRDDTDTQYF. CDR3 bases: TGTGCCAGCAGCGCCAACAGAGACGATACAGATACGCAGTATTTT. This rearrangement joins TRBV12-3 or TRBV12-4 to TRBJ2-3; unclear D gene. The CDR3 covers 15 residues. Trimming cost V 6 bases and J 3 bases, with 16 bases left between them.